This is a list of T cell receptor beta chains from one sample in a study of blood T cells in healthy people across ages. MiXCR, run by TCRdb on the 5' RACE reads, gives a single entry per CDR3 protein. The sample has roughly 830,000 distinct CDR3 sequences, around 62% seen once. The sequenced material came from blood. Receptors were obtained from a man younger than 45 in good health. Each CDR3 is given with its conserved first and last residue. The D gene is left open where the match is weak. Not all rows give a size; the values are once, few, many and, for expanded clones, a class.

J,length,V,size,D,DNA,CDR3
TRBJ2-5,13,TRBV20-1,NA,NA,TGCAGTGCTAGAGGAGGCTGGGAAGAGACCCAGTACTTC,CSARGGWEETQYF
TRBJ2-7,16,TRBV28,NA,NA,TGTGCCAGCAGTCCTTTAAATCCAGCAACCTCCTACGAGCAGTACTTC,CASSPLNPATSYEQYF
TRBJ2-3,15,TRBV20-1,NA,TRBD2,TGCAGTGCTTCCCCGACTAGCGGGTACACAGATACGCAGTATTTT,CSASPTSGYTDTQYF
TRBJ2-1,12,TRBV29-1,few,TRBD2,TGCAAGGCCGGGACTACTAACAATGAGCAGTTCTTC,CKAGTTNNEQFF
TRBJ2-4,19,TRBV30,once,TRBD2,TGTGCCTGGAGGAGGACTAGCGGGGGCCCGGGCATCCTAAAAAACATTCAGTACTTC,CAWRRTSGGPGILKNIQYF
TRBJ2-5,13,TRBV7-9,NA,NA,TGTGCCAGCAGCTCGGTAATGCAAGAGACCCAGTACTTC,CASSSVMQETQYF
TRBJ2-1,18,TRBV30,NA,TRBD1,TGTGCCTGGGTCCTAAGCCGGACAGGGGCCGGGACCTACAATGAGCAGTTCTTC,CAWVLSRTGAGTYNEQFF
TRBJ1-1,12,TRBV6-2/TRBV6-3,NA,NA,TGTGCCAGCAGGGCGCAGAACACTGAAGCTTTCTTT,CASRAQNTEAFF
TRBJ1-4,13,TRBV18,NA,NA,TGTGCCAGCGCCGGAGATGGTAATGAAAAACTGTTTTTT,CASAGDGNEKLFF
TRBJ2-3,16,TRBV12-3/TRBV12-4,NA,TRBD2,TGTGCCAGCAGCTCTCTCGTCCTAGCGGGGGCAGATACGCAGTATTTT,CASSSLVLAGADTQYF
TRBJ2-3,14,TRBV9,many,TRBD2,TGTGCCAGCAGCCTGGGACTACGAACAGATACGCAGTATTTT,CASSLGLRTDTQYF
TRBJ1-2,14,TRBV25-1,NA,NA,TGTGCCAGCAGTGATAGTGGACAGAACTATGGCTACACCTTC,CASSDSGQNYGYTF
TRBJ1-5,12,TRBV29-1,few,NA,TGCAGCGTTGGCTCAGACAATCAGCCCCAGCATTTT,CSVGSDNQPQHF
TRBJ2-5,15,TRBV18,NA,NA,TGTGCCAGCTCAAGAAGCGGAGGGTACCAAGAGACCCAGTACTTC,CASSRSGGYQETQYF
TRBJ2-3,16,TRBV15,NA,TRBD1,TGTGCCACCAGCAGAGTAGGACAGGGGGCTGGAGATACGCAGTATTTT,CATSRVGQGAGDTQYF
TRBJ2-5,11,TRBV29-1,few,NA,TGCAGCGTTGAAGTTTGGCCTGAGCAGTACTTC,CSVEVWPEQYF
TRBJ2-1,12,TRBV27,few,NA,TGTGCCAACAGTCACTCCTACAATGAGCAGTTCTTC,CANSHSYNEQFF
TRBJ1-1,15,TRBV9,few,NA,TGTGCCAGCTCCCTCGGGGGGGTCATGAACACTGAAGCTTTCTTT,CASSLGGVMNTEAFF
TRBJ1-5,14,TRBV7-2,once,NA,TGTGCCAGCAGCCCCAGGGATACCAATCAGCCCCAGCATTTT,CASSPRDTNQPQHF
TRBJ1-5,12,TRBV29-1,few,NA,TGCAGCGTTGGGACAGAAAATCAGCCCCAGCATTTT,CSVGTENQPQHF
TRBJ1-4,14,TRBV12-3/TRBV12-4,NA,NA,TGTGCCAGCAGTTTTTTGGTGACCAATGAAAAACTGTTTTTT,CASSFLVTNEKLFF
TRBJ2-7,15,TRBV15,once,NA,TGTGCCACCAGCAGTTCAAGTTGGGGAGAGTACGAGCAGTACTTC,CATSSSSWGEYEQYF
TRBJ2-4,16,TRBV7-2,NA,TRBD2,TGTGCCAGCAGCTTAGCGTCCCGGGGGGGGTACAATGAGCAGTACTTC,CASSLASRGGYNEQYF
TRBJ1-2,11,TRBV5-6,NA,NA,TGTGCCAGCAGCGGAGCTAATGGCTACACCTTC,CASSGANGYTF
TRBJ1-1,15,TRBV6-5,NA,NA,TGTGCCAGCAGTCCCTCTAGGGGTATGAACACTGAAGCTTTCTTT,CASSPSRGMNTEAFF
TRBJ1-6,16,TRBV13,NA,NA,TGTGCCAGCAGCTTTCAGGGGAGCTCCTATAATTCACCCCTCCACTTT,CASSFQGSSYNSPLHF
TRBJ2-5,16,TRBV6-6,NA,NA,TGTGCCAGCAGTTCCTCGGAGGGGAAGGACCAAGAGACCCAGTACTTC,CASSSSEGKDQETQYF
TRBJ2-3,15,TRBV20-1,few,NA,TGCAGTGCTAGCCGGGACTCCAACCCCACAGATACGCAGTATTTT,CSASRDSNPTDTQYF
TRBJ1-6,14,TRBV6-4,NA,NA,TGTGCCAGCAGTGACTCCTCAGCTAATTCACCCCTCCACTTT,CASSDSSANSPLHF
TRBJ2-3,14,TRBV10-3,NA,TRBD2,TGTGCCATCAGTAGCGGGGCAGACACAGATACGCAGTATTTT,CAISSGADTDTQYF
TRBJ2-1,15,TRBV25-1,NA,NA,TGTGCCAGCAGTGAAGGGGAACGCCCCTACAATGAGCAGTTCTTC,CASSEGERPYNEQFF
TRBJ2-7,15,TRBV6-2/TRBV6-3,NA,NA,TGTGCCAGCAGTACCGGTACAGGGTTCGCCTACGAGCAGTACTTC,CASSTGTGFAYEQYF
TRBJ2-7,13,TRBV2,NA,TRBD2,TGTGCCAGTATGGGACTAGCGGACTACGAGCAGTACTTC,CASMGLADYEQYF
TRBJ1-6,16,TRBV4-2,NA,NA,TGTGCCAGCAGCCAAGTTTCGAGCTCCTATAATTCACCCCTCCACTTT,CASSQVSSSYNSPLHF
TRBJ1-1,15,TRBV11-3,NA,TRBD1,TGTGCCAGCAGCCCCCGGACAGGGGGCGTCACTGAAGCTTTCTTT,CASSPRTGGVTEAFF
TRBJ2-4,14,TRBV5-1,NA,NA,TGCGCCAGCAGACGAGGGCCCGGTATGGACATTCAGTACTTC,CASRRGPGMDIQYF
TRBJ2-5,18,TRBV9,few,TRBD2,TGTGCCAGCAGCGACGGGACTAGCGGGGGGGCCCAACAAGAGACCCAGTACTTC,CASSDGTSGGAQQETQYF
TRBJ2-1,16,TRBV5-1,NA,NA,TGCGCCAGCAGCCCAAACAGGGCATTCGTCTACAATGAGCAGTTCTTC,CASSPNRAFVYNEQFF
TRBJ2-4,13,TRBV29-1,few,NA,TGCAGCGTTGGATCCCTTTTTGGGAACATTCAGTACTTC,CSVGSLFGNIQYF
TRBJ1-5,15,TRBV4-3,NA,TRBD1,TGCGCCAGCAGCCATGACACAGGGGGCGGACAGCCCCAGCATTTT,CASSHDTGGGQPQHF
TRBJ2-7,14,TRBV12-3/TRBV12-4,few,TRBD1,TGTGCCAGCAGTTCCCCACAGGGGATCTACGAGCAGTACTTC,CASSSPQGIYEQYF
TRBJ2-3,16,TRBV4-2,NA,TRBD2,TGTGCCAGCAGCACATGGGGAGGGAGTTACACAGATACGCAGTATTTT,CASSTWGGSYTDTQYF
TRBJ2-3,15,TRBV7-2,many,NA,TGTGCCAGCACCTTTCTGGGCAGGCTGACAGATACGCAGTATTTT,CASTFLGRLTDTQYF
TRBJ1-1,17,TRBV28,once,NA,TGTGCCAGCAGATTGGGAGGGGACGGGTTTCTGAACACTGAAGCTTTCTTT,CASRLGGDGFLNTEAFF
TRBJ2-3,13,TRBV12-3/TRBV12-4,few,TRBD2,TGTGCTTCCCTCCGCGGGGGGGCAGATACGCAGTATTTT,CASLRGGADTQYF